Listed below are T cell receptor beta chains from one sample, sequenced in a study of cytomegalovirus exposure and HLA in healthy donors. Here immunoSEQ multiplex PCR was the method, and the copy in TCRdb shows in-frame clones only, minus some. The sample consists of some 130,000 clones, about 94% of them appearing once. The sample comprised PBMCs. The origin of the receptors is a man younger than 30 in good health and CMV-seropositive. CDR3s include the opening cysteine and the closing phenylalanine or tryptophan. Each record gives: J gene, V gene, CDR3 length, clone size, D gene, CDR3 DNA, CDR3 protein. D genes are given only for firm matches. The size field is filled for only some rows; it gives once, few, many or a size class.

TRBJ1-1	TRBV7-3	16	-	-	TGTGCCAGCAGCTTAATGGCCCTGGGAGGGGGCACTGAAGCTTTCTTT	CASSLMALGGGTEAFF
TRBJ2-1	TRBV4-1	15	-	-	TGCGCCAGCAGCCAAGATCCACCGGGCAGGGCTTGGCAGTTCTTC	CASSQDPPGRAWQFF
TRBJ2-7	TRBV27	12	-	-	TGTGCCAGCAGTTTCCGGGGTACCGAGCAGTACTTC	CASSFRGTEQYF
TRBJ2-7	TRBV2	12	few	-	TGTGCCAGCGGCAGTGGCTCTAGAGAGCAGTACTTC	CASGSGSREQYF
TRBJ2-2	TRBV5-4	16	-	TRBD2	TGTGCCAGCAGCTACCCTAGCGGGGGGAACACCGGGGAGCTGTTTTTT	CASSYPSGGNTGELFF
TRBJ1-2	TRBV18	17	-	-	TGTGCCAGCTCACCACTCACCGGGGGTTCAGCTAACTATGGCTACACCTTC	CASSPLTGGSANYGYTF
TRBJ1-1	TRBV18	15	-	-	TGTGCCAGCTCACCAATCTCTGCCAAGCGGACTGAAGCTTTCTTT	CASSPISAKRTEAFF
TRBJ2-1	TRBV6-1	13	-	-	TGTGCCAGCACCGAACTATTCTACAATGAGCAGTTCTTC	CASTELFYNEQFF
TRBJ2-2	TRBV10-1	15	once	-	TGCGCCAGCAGTGAGTCAATACAGGATGCGGGGGAGCTGTTTTTT	CASSESIQDAGELFF
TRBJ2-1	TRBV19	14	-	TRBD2	TGTGCCAGTGCCCGACTAGCGGGAGACAATGAGCAGTTCTTC	CASARLAGDNEQFF
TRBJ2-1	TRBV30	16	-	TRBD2	TGTGCCTGGACAGGGACTAGCGGGAGGGCCTACAATGAGCAGTTCTTC	CAWTGTSGRAYNEQFF
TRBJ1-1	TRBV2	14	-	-	TGTGCCAGCAGTGAAGCGCGTTTGGGGCTGCCAGCTTTCTTT	CASSEARLGLPAFF
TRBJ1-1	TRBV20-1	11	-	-	TGCAGTGCTGCAGGGGTTACTGAAGCTTTCTTT	CSAAGVTEAFF
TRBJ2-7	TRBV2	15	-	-	TGTGCCAGCAGTGAAAGCAGCGTCCTATCCTACGAGCAGTACTTC	CASSESSVLSYEQYF
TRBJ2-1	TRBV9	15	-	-	TGTGCCAGCAGCGCCTGGGAGGACGCCTACAATGAGCAGTTCTTC	CASSAWEDAYNEQFF
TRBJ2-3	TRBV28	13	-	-	TGTGCCAGCAGTTTGTATACGGCAGATACGCAGTATTTT	CASSLYTADTQYF
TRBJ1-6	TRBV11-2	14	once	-	TGTGCCAGCAGCTTAATTCCCGGGATCTCACCCCTCCACTTT	CASSLIPGISPLHF
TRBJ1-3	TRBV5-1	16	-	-	TGCGCCAGCAGTTCTGGCAGCTCTAGCTCTGGAAACACCATATATTTT	CASSSGSSSSGNTIYF
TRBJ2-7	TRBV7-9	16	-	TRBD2	TGTGCCAGCAGCCCCACGCGGGGGTATCGTTTCTACGAGCAGTACTTC	CASSPTRGYRFYEQYF
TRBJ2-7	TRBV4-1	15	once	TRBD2	TGCGCCAGCAGCCAACTAGCGGGGGACTCCTACGAGCAGTACTTC	CASSQLAGDSYEQYF
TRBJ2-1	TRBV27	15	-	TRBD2	TGTGCCAGCAGTTTTGGGGGACTAGGTCTCAATGAGCAGTTCTTC	CASSFGGLGLNEQFF
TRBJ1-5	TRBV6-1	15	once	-	TGTGCCAGCAAGTACGAGAGGATGGGCAATCAGCCCCAGCATTTT	CASKYERMGNQPQHF
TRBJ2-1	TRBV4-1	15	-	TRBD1	TGCGCCAGCAGCCATGACAGGACAGGGGGGAATGAGCAGTTCTTC	CASSHDRTGGNEQFF
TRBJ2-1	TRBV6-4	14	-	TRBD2	TGTGCCAGCAGTGAAACTAGCGGGAGGAGTGAGCAGTTCTTC	CASSETSGRSEQFF
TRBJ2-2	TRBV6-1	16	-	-	TGTGCCAGCAGTGAAGCGGGGGCCCGGGCCACCGGGGAGCTGTTTTTT	CASSEAGARATGELFF
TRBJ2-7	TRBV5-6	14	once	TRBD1	TGTGCCAGCAGCCACCGGGACAGGGTTAACGAGCAGTACTTC	CASSHRDRVNEQYF
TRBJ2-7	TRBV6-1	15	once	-	TGTGCCAGCAGTGAAGCGCTTGGACTCCTAGGCGAGCAGTACTTC	CASSEALGLLGEQYF
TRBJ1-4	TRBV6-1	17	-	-	TGTGCCAGCAGTGCTAGCCCTGGATCCGGGGGGAATGAAAAACTGTTTTTT	CASSASPGSGGNEKLFF
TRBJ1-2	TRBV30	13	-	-	TGTGCCTGGGTTATGGGGGGGGCGCATGGCTACACCTTC	CAWVMGGAHGYTF
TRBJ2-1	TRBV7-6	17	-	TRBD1	TGTGCCAGCAGCTTAGCTCAGACAGGGTTACTTAACAATGAGCAGTTCTTC	CASSLAQTGLLNNEQFF
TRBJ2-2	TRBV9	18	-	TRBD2	TGTGCCAGCAGCGTAGTGGGGTTGGCGGGAGCCCTCACCGGGGAGCTGTTTTTT	CASSVVGLAGALTGELFF
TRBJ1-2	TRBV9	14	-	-	TGTGCCAGCAGCGTCGAGCCGGGGGACTATGGCTACACCTTC	CASSVEPGDYGYTF
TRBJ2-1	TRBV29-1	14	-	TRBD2	TGCAGCGGTACTCTAGCGGAAGGGTACAATGAGCAGTTCTTC	CSGTLAEGYNEQFF
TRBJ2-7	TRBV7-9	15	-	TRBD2	TGTGCCAGCACCGAAACCGGGACTAGGGGCTACGAGCAGTACTTC	CASTETGTRGYEQYF
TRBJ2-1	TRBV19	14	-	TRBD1	TGTGCCAGTAGTGCCGGACAGGCGGTCAATGAGCAGTTCTTC	CASSAGQAVNEQFF
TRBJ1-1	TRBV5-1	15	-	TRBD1	TGCGCCAGCAGCTCTTCAGGGGGTGGGAACACTGAAGCTTTCTTT	CASSSSGGGNTEAFF
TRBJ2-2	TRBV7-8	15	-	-	TGTGCCAGCAGCTTACGGACACAATTCACCGGGGAGCTGTTTTTT	CASSLRTQFTGELFF
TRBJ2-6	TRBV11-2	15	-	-	TGTGCCAGCATCCAGATTGTGGCTGGGGCCAACGTCCTGACTTTC	CASIQIVAGANVLTF
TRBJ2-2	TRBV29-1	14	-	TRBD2	TGCAGCGTTGGTGGCGGGAGGGGCACCGGGGAGCTGTTTTTT	CSVGGGRGTGELFF
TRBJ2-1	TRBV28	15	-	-	TGTGCCAGCAGTCCCGGAGCGCCAGACTACAATGAGCAGTTCTTC	CASSPGAPDYNEQFF